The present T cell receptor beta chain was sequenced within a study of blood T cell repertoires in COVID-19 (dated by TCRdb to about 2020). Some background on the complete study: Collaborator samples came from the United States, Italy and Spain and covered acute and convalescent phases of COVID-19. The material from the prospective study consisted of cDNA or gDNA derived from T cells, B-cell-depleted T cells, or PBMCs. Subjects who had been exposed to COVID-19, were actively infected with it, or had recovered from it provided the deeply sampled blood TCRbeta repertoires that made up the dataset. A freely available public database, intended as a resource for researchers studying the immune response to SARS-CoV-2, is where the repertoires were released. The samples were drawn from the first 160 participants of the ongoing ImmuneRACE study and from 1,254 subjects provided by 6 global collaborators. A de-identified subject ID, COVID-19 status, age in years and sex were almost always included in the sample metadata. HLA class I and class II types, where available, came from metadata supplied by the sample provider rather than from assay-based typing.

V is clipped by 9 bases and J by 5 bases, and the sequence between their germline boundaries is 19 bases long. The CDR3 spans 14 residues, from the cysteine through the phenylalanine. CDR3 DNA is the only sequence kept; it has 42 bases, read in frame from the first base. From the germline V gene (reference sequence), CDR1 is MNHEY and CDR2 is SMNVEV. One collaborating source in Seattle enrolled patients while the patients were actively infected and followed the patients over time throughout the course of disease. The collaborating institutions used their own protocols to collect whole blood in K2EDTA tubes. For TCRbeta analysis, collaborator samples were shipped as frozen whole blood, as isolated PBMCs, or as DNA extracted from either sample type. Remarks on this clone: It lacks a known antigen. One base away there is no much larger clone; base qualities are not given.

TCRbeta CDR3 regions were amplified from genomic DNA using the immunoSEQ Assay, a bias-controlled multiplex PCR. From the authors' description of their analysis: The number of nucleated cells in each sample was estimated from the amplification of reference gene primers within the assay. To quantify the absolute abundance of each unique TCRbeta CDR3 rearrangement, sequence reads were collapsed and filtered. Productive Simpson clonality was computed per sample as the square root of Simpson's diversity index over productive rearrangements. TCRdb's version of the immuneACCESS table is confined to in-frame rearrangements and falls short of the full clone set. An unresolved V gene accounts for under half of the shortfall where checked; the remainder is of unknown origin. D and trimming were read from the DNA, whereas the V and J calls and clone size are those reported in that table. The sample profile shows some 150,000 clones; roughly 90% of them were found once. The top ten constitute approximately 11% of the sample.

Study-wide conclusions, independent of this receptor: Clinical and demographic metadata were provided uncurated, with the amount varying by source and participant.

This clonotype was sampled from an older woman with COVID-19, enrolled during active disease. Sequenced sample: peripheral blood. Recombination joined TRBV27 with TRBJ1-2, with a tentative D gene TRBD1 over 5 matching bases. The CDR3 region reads CASTRDSTVYGYTF. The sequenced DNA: TGTGCCAGTACCCGAGATTCGACAGTTTATGGCTACACCTTC.